The rows below give T cell receptor beta chains drawn from one sample of a study of blood T cell repertoires in COVID-19. Profiling relied on immunoSEQ multiplex PCR, and the TCRdb table lists in-frame clones only, not all of them. The data contain approximately 190,000 clones, around 80% of them singletons. Material: peripheral blood. The receptors come from a young man with active or convalescent COVID-19. The CDR3 runs from the conserved cysteine through the conserved F or W. A D gene is named only where the DNA matches it firmly. Clone size is not always given. Where it is, it says once, few, many or a class for expanded clones.

J | D | size | V | CDR3 | DNA
TRBJ1-1 | . | . | TRBV25-1 | CASTMNTEAFF | TGTGCCAGCACCATGAACACTGAAGCTTTCTTT
TRBJ2-2 | . | . | TRBV7-9 | CASSLVYRRNTGELFF | TGTGCCAGCAGCTTAGTTTACAGAAGGAACACCGGGGAGCTGTTTTTT
TRBJ2-7 | TRBD1 | . | TRBV6-5 | CASRRQGWSSYEQYF | TGTGCCAGCAGGCGACAGGGATGGAGCTCCTACGAGCAGTACTTC
TRBJ2-1 | . | . | TRBV19 | CASSIGGTFYEQFF | TGTGCCAGTAGTATAGGCGGGACTTTCTATGAGCAGTTCTTC
TRBJ2-4 | TRBD1 | . | TRBV28 | CASSSVTGFSF | TGTGCCAGCAGTTCCGTGACAGGGTTTAGCTTC
TRBJ2-2 | TRBD2 | . | TRBV3-1/TRBV3-2 | CASSQQLAGAGELFF | TGTGCCAGCAGCCAACAACTAGCGGGGGCCGGGGAGCTGTTTTTT
TRBJ1-2 | TRBD1 | . | TRBV6-2/TRBV6-3 | CASSFHRGAGYGYTF | TGTGCCAGCAGTTTCCACAGGGGAGCGGGCTATGGCTACACCTTC
TRBJ1-2 | TRBD1 | . | TRBV5-4 | CASSPLDRGKGYTF | TGTGCCAGCAGCCCACTGGACAGGGGGAAAGGCTACACCTTC
TRBJ2-5 | . | . | TRBV5-1 | CASSLDTWTDNSHSQETQYF | TGCGCCAGCAGCTTGGATACGTGGACAGATAACTCCCACAGCCAAGAGACCCAGTACTTC
TRBJ1-2 | . | . | TRBV9 | CASSVGINRDLGYGYTF | TGTGCCAGCAGCGTCGGCATTAACAGGGATTTAGGCTATGGCTACACCTTC
TRBJ2-5 | . | . | TRBV7-9 | CASGASGETQYF | TGTGCCAGCGGTGCCTCGGGAGAGACCCAGTACTTC
TRBJ2-3 | TRBD2 | . | TRBV27 | CASSSGGLDTQYF | TGTGCCAGCAGTTCGGGGGGGCTAGATACGCAGTATTTT
TRBJ2-1 | TRBD1 | . | TRBV6-4 | CASRPSARGPYNEQFF | TGTGCCAGCAGGCCGTCCGCCAGGGGGCCCTACAATGAGCAGTTCTTC
TRBJ2-1 | TRBD2 | . | TRBV15 | CATSRLITSGIEDEQFF | TGTGCCACCAGCAGGTTGATTACTAGCGGGATTGAGGATGAGCAGTTCTTC
TRBJ2-7 | TRBD2 | . | TRBV6-2/TRBV6-3 | CASSLLGGNAYEQYF | TGTGCCAGCAGCCTCCTGGGGGGGAACGCCTACGAGCAGTACTTC
TRBJ2-5 | TRBD1 | . | TRBV18 | CASSPQGVQETQYF | TGTGCCAGCTCACCTCAGGGGGTACAAGAGACCCAGTACTTC
TRBJ2-5 | . | once | TRBV4-1 | CASSQGTGTLQTQYF | TGCGCCAGCAGCCAAGGTACAGGGACATTACAGACCCAGTACTTC
TRBJ2-5 | . | . | TRBV18 | CASSPPQTGRAETQYF | TGTGCCAGCTCACCACCGCAAACAGGGAGGGCGGAGACCCAGTACTTC
TRBJ1-1 | TRBD1 | once | TRBV28 | CASSQGVGNTEAFF | TGTGCCAGCAGCCAGGGGGTAGGGAACACTGAAGCTTTCTTT
TRBJ1-5 | TRBD1 | . | TRBV29-1 | CSVGGQDQPQHF | TGCAGCGTTGGCGGACAGGACCAGCCCCAGCATTTT
TRBJ2-2 | . | . | TRBV29-1 | CSVAQNTGELFF | TGCAGCGTAGCGCAGAACACCGGGGAGCTGTTTTTT
TRBJ2-2 | TRBD1 | . | TRBV6-1 | CASSLRDRDTGELFF | TGTGCCAGCAGCCTTAGGGACAGGGATACCGGGGAGCTGTTTTTT
TRBJ1-2 | TRBD1 | . | TRBV14 | CASSQVFSEGGNRFHGYTF | TGTGCCAGCAGCCAAGTGTTTTCAGAAGGGGGCAATCGTTTTCATGGCTACACCTTC
TRBJ1-6 | . | few | TRBV7-2 | CASSLRGQDNSPLHF | TGTGCCAGCAGCTTAAGGGGCCAGGATAATTCACCCCTCCACTTT
TRBJ1-1 | TRBD1 | . | TRBV20-1 | CSASTGATNTEAFF | TGCAGTGCCAGTACAGGGGCCACTAACACTGAAGCTTTCTTT
TRBJ1-6 | . | . | TRBV19 | CASSTLKGDSPLHF | TGTGCCAGTAGTACCCTAAAGGGGGACTCACCCCTCCACTTT
TRBJ2-2 | TRBD2 | . | TRBV27 | CASSYLAGGTGELFF | TGTGCCAGCAGTTATCTAGCGGGGGGGACCGGGGAGCTGTTTTTT
TRBJ2-2 | . | few | TRBV6-5 | CASSRSTVTGELFF | TGTGCCAGCAGCCGGTCCACAGTCACCGGGGAGCTGTTTTTT
TRBJ2-5 | . | few | TRBV27 | CASSRQWGETQYF | TGTGCCAGCAGCCGACAGTGGGGAGAGACCCAGTACTTC
TRBJ1-6 | . | . | TRBV6-5 | CASSYGAANSPLHF | TGTGCCAGCAGTTACGGGGCAGCGAATTCACCCCTCCACTTT
TRBJ1-1 | TRBD1 | . | TRBV28 | CASSETGGNTEAFF | TGTGCCAGCAGTGAAACAGGGGGAAACACTGAAGCTTTCTTT
TRBJ2-5 | TRBD2 | . | TRBV6-4 | CASSSLRGLAGAGETQYF | TGTGCCAGCAGCAGTTTAAGGGGACTAGCGGGGGCTGGAGAGACCCAGTACTTC